The source of this T cell receptor (beta chain) is a study of metastatic and nonmetastatic thyroid tumors (dated by TCRdb to the early 2020s). About the study as a whole: Repertoires from peripheral blood and from tumor or nodule tissue samples of malignant and benign thyroid patients were compared.

Library preparation employed PCR. Sequencing was performed on an Illumina HiSeq 4000. High-throughput sequencing was used to profile the TCR beta-chain CDR3 region of every patient. The study's processing was this. Drawing on CDR3 differences between clinicopathological groups, the researchers built a classifier meant to tell apart patients with distant-metastatic papillary thyroid cancer. The Shannon index was used to measure repertoire diversity, and the Morisita-Horn index was used to measure how similar tumor and blood repertoires were. Using fastp trimming at Q25 and MiXCR clonotype assembly, TCRdb reanalyzed the public sequencing data and kept in-frame beta chains. It is TCRdb's table, rather than the study itself, that gives the V and J calls and clone size. The table for this sample lists about 28,000 clones; 3.7% of them were counted only once. The top ten clonotypes cover less than 3.5% of the sample.

In regard to this clone: What antigen it recognizes has not been identified. Base qualities are not provided; no much larger clone lies one nucleotide away.

Results and caveats for the whole study, not just this receptor: In both blood and tumor samples, malignant tumors were reported to have significantly higher TCR beta diversity than benign nodules.

Trimming takes 4 bases from V and 6 bases from J, and the germline ends sit 7 bases apart. The CDR3 holds 11 amino acids from the cysteine to the phenylalanine. The read is trimmed to its CDR3 DNA, 33 bases read in frame from base 1. Taken from the germline V gene (reference sequence), the CDR1 and CDR2 loops are SEHNR and FQNEAQ. Before undergoing thyroid surgery, none of the patients had been given any kind of treatment. Using T-cell receptor beta sequencing, the study looked back at clinical samples from patients collected from the early 2010s to the late 2010s. The chain was built from TRBV7-9 and TRBJ2-7, with the D gene uncertain. The sample taken for sequencing was blood. The TCR comes from a male donor with papillary thyroid cancer or a benign thyroid nodule (not recorded which). Some clones in this sample may be carry-over from other donors' samples. The DNA reads as follows: TGTGCCAGCAGCTCCGGGCTCGAGCAGTACTTC. It codes for CASSSGLEQYF.